This entry features one T cell receptor (beta chain) sequence. The target antigen is unknown. This sample is drawn from a study of shared clonotypes between healthy human individuals. Study findings and constraints: The study's rarefaction showed incomplete sorted-subset sequencing despite large depth.

Only in-frame clones appear in the TCRdb table, and some are missing; sequencing was by immunoSEQ multiplex PCR. This sample yields 2 million to 2.5 million clones, of which roughly 91% are seen a single time; 1.5% to 2% belongs to the top ten. It was CD45RO-negative cells, positively selected for CCR7, that made up naive CD8 cells, with terminally differentiated effector memory CD45RA+ cells excluded. The sequence derives from a man between 18 and 29 years old in good health. Some clones in this sample may be carry-over from other donors' samples. Sequencing used naive CD8+ T cells from PBMCs.

The CDR3 coding sequence is TGTGCCAGCAGTTTAGGGACCGCATACACTGAAGCTTTCTTT. It codes for CASSLGTAYTEAFF. This sequence joins TRBV28 and TRBJ1-1; a possible D gene is TRBD1 (5 bases). Trimming took 2 bases from V and 3 from J, leaving 10 bases between them. The CDR3 contains 14 residues. Germline CDR1 is MDHEN and CDR2 is SYDVKM.